This T cell receptor beta chain was captured in a study of shared clonotypes between healthy human individuals. Libraries were prepared by immunoSEQ multiplex PCR; TCRdb keeps only in-frame clonotypes and omits some of them. Among roughly 590,000 clones listed, 95% were seen once. Positive CCR7 selection of CD45RO-negative cells yielded the naive CD8 cells, and terminally differentiated effector memory CD45RA+ cells were excluded. This CDR3 contains 15 residues. The specimen sequenced was naive CD8+ T cells sorted from blood. The TCR was taken from a woman in her 30s in good health. The rearrangement links TRBV12-1 to TRBJ1-6; no check of the table's D call, TRBD1, against the DNA was made. TRBV12-1 is a known pseudogene. DNA of the CDR3: TGTGCCAGCAGCTTTGGACAGGGCGTGGATTCACCCCTCCACTTT. It specifies CASSFGQGVDSPLHF.